This TCR beta chain was documented in a study of blood T cell repertoires in COVID-19. Study overall: Acute and convalescent COVID-19 samples came from the United States, Italy and Spain. Sample material is recorded as cDNA or gDNA derived from T cells, B-cell-depleted T cells, or PBMCs.

Germline CDR1 reads SGHRS; CDR2 reads YFSETQ. The J segment lost 5 bases and the V segment lost 4 bases, leaving 8 bases of the junction unmatched. CDR3 length equals 16 residues. Per the study methods: The authors estimated nucleated cell counts from reference gene primer amplification. This table comes from immunoSEQ multiplex PCR, and its TCRdb copy is limited to in-frame clones, with some not included. V and J calls plus clone size are reproduced from that table; the DNA served to infer D and trimming. This repertoire shows roughly 500,000 clones, 75% to 90% found once; its top ten account for approximately 2.9%.

Sequencing was done on a sample of peripheral blood. The chain carries TRBV5-1 and TRBJ2-2; 10 bases fit TRBD2. This sequence was found in a human donor in a cohort sampled during active COVID-19. The CDR3 DNA reads TGCGCCAGCAGCCCCACTAGCGGGATAGATACCGGGGAGCTGTTTTTT. Amino acids: CASSPTSGIDTGELFF.